Presented here are 30 T cell receptor beta chains from one specimen sequenced in a study of CD4 T cells in relation to SARS-CoV-2 and coronaviruses. Their antigens remain unidentified. Before the COVID-19 pandemic, during about 2010-2018, CD4+ T cells were taken from unexposed donors. After 10 to 11 days of culture, CD4+ T cells were isolated. Sequenced by immunoSEQ multiplex PCR; TCRdb stores in-frame clones only, minus some. Here the sample spans 20,000 or so clones, approximately 82% being singletons. Source material: CD4+ T cells from PBMCs, cultured in vitro. The receptor source for this set is a human donor in good health.

CDR3 protein: CASSAVGEQYF. The CDR3 bases are TGTGCCAGCAGCGCGGTTGGGGAGCAGTACTTC. The chain uses TRBV7-9 and TRBJ2-7; unclear D gene. V lost 5 bases and J lost 7, with 9 bases in between. Germline CDR1 is SEHNR and CDR2 is FQNEAQ (reference sequence). The CDR3 extends over 11 amino acids.

This clone was counted a few times. V usage is TRBV19 and J usage is TRBJ1-4, with D maybe TRBD1 (5 bases). The germline gives CDR1 LNHDA, CDR2 SQIVND (reference sequence). V dropped 8 bases and J dropped 4 bases, with 11 bases sitting between them. This CDR3 region has 13 residues. In DNA form, the CDR3 reads TGTGCCAGTTCCGAGGGGATTAATGAAAAACTGTTTTTT. Translated, it gives CASSEGINEKLFF.

As for this clone: A junction boundary mismatches the germline segment, possibly from a read error. The V gene is TRBV13, the J gene TRBJ2-1, with D hard to call. Germline CDR1 PRHDT, CDR2 FYEKMQ (reference sequence). This CDR3 contains 16 residues. CDR3 amino acids: CASSLGGSQSFNEQFF. CDR3 DNA: TGTGCCAGCAGCTTAGGGGGCAGCCAATCCTTCAATGAGCAGTTCTTC.

This rearrangement joins TRBV19 to TRBJ1-2; D is uncertain. The CDR3 has 15 amino acids. The germline gives CDR1 LNHDA, CDR2 SQIVND (reference sequence). The V end was cut by 4 bases, the J end by 6 bases, with 18 bases between. CDR3 in DNA: TGTGCCAGTAGTACGCCTCACCGGGTTCCTAATGGCTACACCTTC. Translation: CASSTPHRVPNGYTF.

With regard to this clone: At one end the junction does not follow the germline gene, possibly because of a read error. The chain recombines TRBV23-1 with TRBJ2-1; 10 bases align to TRBD1. TRBV23-1 carries the ORF label, with uncertain function. The CDR3 is 16 residues long. The CDR3 loop is CASSQNETGGYDEQFF. CDR3 nucleotides: TGCGCCAGCAGTCAAAACGAGACAGGGGGCTACGATGAGCAGTTCTTC.

CDR3 bases: TGCGCCAGCAGCGGGGGGGCGGGACTGACTCAAGAGACCCAGTACTTC. Protein: CASSGGAGLTQETQYF. The chain couples TRBV5-1 to TRBJ2-5, with a possible D match to TRBD2 (7 bases). V lost 4 bases and J lost 2, with 18 bases in between. From germline, CDR1 is SGHRS and CDR2 YFSETQ. The CDR3 covers 16 residues.

This clone was observed a handful of times. This chain uses TRBV3-1 (or the pseudogene TRBV3-2) with TRBJ2-7; D gene ambiguous. Germline V gene lookup returns CDR1 LGHDT and CDR2 YNNKEL (reference sequence). CDR3 length: 11 residues. V was cut by 0 bases and J by 5 bases, with 2 bases left in between. The CDR3, as DNA: TGTGCCAGCAGCCAAGAGCACGAGCAGTACTTC. Its protein product is CASSQEHEQYF.

This clone was detected a few times. The V call is TRBV3-1 (or the pseudogene TRBV3-2), the J call TRBJ2-7; 8 positions match TRBD2. The CDR3 covers 16 residues. Germline V gives CDR1 LGHDT, CDR2 YNNKEL (reference sequence). The junction had 7 bases not matched to a gene; V was cut back by 3 bases and J by 0 bases. The CDR3 sequence is CASSHWAGGNSYEQYF. The DNA of the CDR3 is TGTGCCAGCAGCCACTGGGCGGGAGGAAACTCCTACGAGCAGTACTTC.

The rearrangement links TRBV6-5 to TRBJ2-1, with TRBD2 matching over 9 bases. CDR3 length: 14 amino acids. J gave up 6 bases and V 4 bases, and 4 bases lay outside the gene matches. Per germline, CDR1 MNHEY and CDR2 SVGAGI. CDR3 residues: CASSLGLAGNEQFF. The CDR3 DNA follows: TGTGCCAGCAGTTTGGGACTAGCCGGCAATGAGCAGTTCTTC.

V is TRBV15 and J is TRBJ2-5; maybe TRBD2 (7 bases). In germline, CDR1 is LNHNV, CDR2 YYDKDF (reference sequence). The CDR3 is 14 residues long. V gave up 0 bases and J gave up 4 bases, with 9 bases separating them. This chain's CDR3 is CATSREGGRETQYF. The CDR3 DNA reads as TGTGCCACCAGCAGAGAGGGGGGGCGAGAGACCCAGTACTTC. Supplemented by reference TRBV15 and TRBJ2-5, the full variable domain reads DAMVIQNPRYQVTQFGKPVTLSCSQTLNHNVMYWYQQKSSQAPKLLFHYYDKDFNNEADTPDNFQSRRPNTSFCFLDIRSPGLGDTAMYLCATSREGGRETQYFGPGTRLLVL.

The V and J genes are TRBV28 and TRBJ2-7; 7 nucleotides align to TRBD2. V was pared by 3 bases and J by 0 bases, with 5 bases of the junction left unmatched. The CDR3 contains 15 residues. Germline values: CDR1 MDHEN, CDR2 SYDVKM. The CDR3 loop reads CASSLGAGSSYEQYF. In DNA form, the CDR3 reads TGTGCCAGCAGTTTGGGAGCGGGGAGCTCCTACGAGCAGTACTTC.

The V gene is TRBV6-5, the J gene TRBJ1-5, with unresolved D. V dropped 7 bases and J dropped 2 bases, with 15 bases sitting between them. CDR3 length equals 15 residues. Germline V gene sequence: CDR1 MNHEY, CDR2 SVGAGI. The CDR3 coding sequence is TGTGCCAGCAAGGCGTCGCAGGATGGCAATCAGCCCCAGCATTTT. Protein: CASKASQDGNQPQHF.

The rearrangement joins TRBV4-1 to TRBJ1-3; D unresolved. Germline loops: CDR1 MGHRA, CDR2 YSYEKL. Trimming removed 0 bases from V and 3 bases from J, with 3 bases in between. This CDR3 has 13 residues. CDR3 amino acids: CASSQDNGNTIYF. The CDR3 DNA reads as TGCGCCAGCAGCCAAGATAATGGAAACACCATATATTTT.

This sequence joins TRBV5-1 and TRBJ2-7, with a tentative D call TRBD1 (6 bases). Germline CDR1 is SGHRS and CDR2 is YFSETQ. Trimming removed 0 bases from V and 5 bases from J, with 18 bases in between. This CDR3 comprises 16 residues. The CDR3 DNA reads TGCGCCAGCAGCTTGGGGGGTTCCCAGGGGAATCACGAGCAGTACTTC. Its translation is CASSLGGSQGNHEQYF.

This chain uses TRBV30 with TRBJ2-3; D is unclear. Trimming removed 0 bases from V and 3 bases from J, with 4 bases in between. Per the germline V gene, CDR1 is GTSNPN and CDR2 is SVGIG (reference sequence). The CDR3 extends over 12 amino acids. The CDR3 protein is CAWSVLTDTQYF. The CDR3 bases are TGTGCCTGGAGTGTACTTACAGATACGCAGTATTTT. The entire variable domain, with the rest obtained from reference TRBV30 and TRBJ2-3, is as follows: SQTIHQWPATLVQPVGSPLSLECTVEGTSNPNLYWYRQAAGRGLQLLFYSVGIGQISSEVPQNLSASRPQDRQFILSSKKLLLSDSGFYLCAWSVLTDTQYFGPGTRLTVL.

This rearrangement joins TRBV3-1 (or the pseudogene TRBV3-2) to TRBJ2-3, with 10 positions matching TRBD2. V lost 5 bases, J lost 0 bases, and 11 bases stayed unmatched. The germline CDR1 and CDR2 sequences are LGHDT and YNNKEL (reference sequence). This CDR3 has 18 residues. The CDR3 here is CASSYLGAGGSSTDTQYF. In DNA, the CDR3 is TGTGCCAGCAGCTACCTAGGAGCGGGAGGGTCTAGCACAGATACGCAGTATTTT.

The gene calls are TRBV19 and TRBJ2-5, with 8 bases identical to TRBD1. The CDR3 consists of 14 residues. Germline V gives CDR1 LNHDA, CDR2 SQIVND (reference sequence). V lost 10 bases and J lost 0; bases outside the gene matches: 7. CDR3 coding DNA: TGTGCCACGAGCTCACAGGGGGACCAAGAGACCCAGTACTTC. Its protein is CATSSQGDQETQYF.

This clone has more than one count but fewer than ten. The chain combines TRBV10-3 with TRBJ1-6, with D possibly matching TRBD1 (6 bases). The V gene's germline CDR1 is ENHRY and CDR2 SYGVKD. Deletions cut 10 bases from V and 7 bases from J, with 17 bases between. The CDR3 runs 14 residues. CDR3 in DNA: TGTGCCACCAAAGGCCTGACAGGAAATTCACCCCTCCACTTT. This codes for CATKGLTGNSPLHF.

This clone has a single count. The V gene is TRBV19, the J gene TRBJ1-2, with 7 bases matching TRBD1. The V segment lost 1 base and the J segment 6 bases; nucleotides outside the gene matches: 8. This CDR3 is 15 amino acids long. From germline, CDR1 is LNHDA and CDR2 SQIVND (reference sequence). The CDR3 bases are TGTGCCAGTAGTATAGGTGTCGACAGGGTTGATGGCTACACCTTC. Amino acids: CASSIGVDRVDGYTF.

This clone appeared a few times. The chain employs TRBV9 and TRBJ1-3, with D unresolved. The CDR3 sequence is 13 residues long. V was cut by 0 bases and J by 4 bases, with 5 bases left in between. Germline V gives CDR1 SGDLS, CDR2 YYNGEE. The DNA of the CDR3 is TGTGCCAGCAGCGTAGCTGCCGGAAACACCATATATTTT. Protein sequence: CASSVAAGNTIYF.

A single count supports this clone. This chain uses TRBV12-3 or TRBV12-4 with TRBJ1-5; 7 bases line up with TRBD1. CDR3 length: 13 residues. With V trimmed by 6 bases and J by 4 bases, 3 bases remained unmatched. The CDR3 loop is CASRPTGNQPQHF. The CDR3 coding sequence is TGTGCCAGCAGGCCGACAGGGAATCAGCCCCAGCATTTT.

CDR3: CASSLSNTEQFF. The CDR3 DNA reads TGTGCCAGCAGCTTATCAAATACAGAGCAGTTCTTC. The V call is TRBV7-3, the J call TRBJ2-1; D unresolved. The CDR3 consists of 12 residues. V lost 2 bases, J lost 10 bases, and 9 bases lay in between. Germline V lookup: CDR1 SGHTA, CDR2 FQGTGA.

The chain joins TRBV25-1 to TRBJ2-7, with 11 nucleotides matching TRBD2. Trimming at V came to 6 bases and at J to 5 bases, leaving 12 bases not matched to a gene. The germline V gene has CDR1 MGHDK and CDR2 SYGVNS. The CDR3 covers 16 residues. The CDR3: CASRPYTSGSTHEQYF. The DNA of the CDR3 is TGTGCCAGCAGGCCCTATACTAGCGGGAGTACCCACGAGCAGTACTTC.

The V and J genes are TRBV7-9 and TRBJ2-6; D gene uncertain. Germline CDR1 is SEHNR and CDR2 is FQNEAQ (reference sequence). This CDR3 contains 14 residues. Deletions cut 3 bases from V and 4 bases from J, with 7 bases between. DNA of the CDR3: TGTGCCAGCAGCTTTTTCCGGGGGGCCAACGTCCTGACTTTC. This codes for CASSFFRGANVLTF.

The genes are TRBV10-2 and TRBJ2-5; D is unclear. CDR1 is WSHSY, CDR2 SAAADI, per germline. This CDR3 has 12 amino acids. Trimming stripped 4 bases from V and 3 bases from J, with 6 bases between. CDR3 region: CASSVGEETQYF. CDR3 nucleotides: TGCGCCAGCAGTGTCGGTGAAGAGACCCAGTACTTC.

This rearrangement joins TRBV7-9 to TRBJ1-4; a weak D match, TRBD1 (5 bases). Germline V gene sequence: CDR1 SEHNR, CDR2 FQNEAQ (reference sequence). CDR3 size: 15 residues. V gave up 1 base and J gave up 8 bases, with 14 bases separating them. DNA for the CDR3: TGTGCCAGCAGCTTAGTGGGGGTAATGCAGGAAAAACTGTTTTTT. It translates to CASSLVGVMQEKLFF. Full variable domain (rest looked up from reference TRBV7-9 and TRBJ1-4): DTGVSQNPRHKITKRGQNVTFRCDPISEHNRLYWYRQTLGQGPEFLTYFQNEAQLEKSRLLSDRFSAERPKGSFSTLEIQRTEQGDSAMYLCASSLVGVMQEKLFFGSGTQLSVL.

This clone was detected only a few times. The rearrangement uses TRBV4-2 and TRBJ2-1; 7 bases map to TRBD2. With 8 bases clipped from V and 4 bases from J, the junction kept 5 bases outside the gene matches. The CDR3 contains 13 residues. The germline V gene encodes CDR1 LGHNA and CDR2 YNFKEQ. CDR3 DNA: TGTGCCAGCGATCGAGCGGGATACAATGAGCAGTTCTTC. It codes for CASDRAGYNEQFF.

V gene TRBV6-6 combines with J gene TRBJ2-7; D gene ambiguous. Germline V lookup: CDR1 MNHNY, CDR2 SVGAGI (reference sequence). The CDR3 length is 15 residues. With 2 bases removed from V and 7 bases from J, the gap between germline ends came to 18 bases. CDR3 amino acids: CASSYGQSYVLEQYF. In DNA form, the CDR3 reads TGTGCCAGCAGTTACGGGCAGTCCTACGTTTTAGAGCAGTACTTC.

The CDR3 is CASSIDHGVSGNTIYF. The CDR3 DNA is TGTGCCAGTAGTATAGATCACGGGGTATCTGGAAACACCATATATTTT. The chain links TRBV19 to TRBJ1-3, with D hard to call. Germline CDR1 and CDR2: LNHDA and SQIVND (reference sequence). V was pared by 0 bases and J by 1 base, with 10 bases between. This CDR3 has 16 amino acids.

This chain connects TRBV6-2 or TRBV6-3 to TRBJ1-1, with TRBD1 as a possible D gene (5 bases). V was pared by 0 bases and J by 7 bases, with 9 bases between. Germline V gives CDR1 MNHEY, CDR2 SVGEGT. CDR3 size: 13 residues. This CDR3 reads CASSYSRAGEAFF. DNA for the CDR3: TGTGCCAGCAGTTACTCCAGGGCCGGTGAAGCTTTCTTT.